Listed here are 12 T cell receptor beta chains from one sample, sequenced in a study of early T cells in non-severe SARS-CoV-2 infection. TCRdb reprocessed the 5' RACE reads via MiXCR and lists one record per CDR3 protein. The sample has 80,000 to 100,000 distinct CDR3 sequences, roughly 12% seen once. Sample: whole blood. All receptors come from an adult who was a healthcare worker with PCR-confirmed SARS-CoV-2 infection or an uninfected control (not recorded which).

J is TRBJ1-4 and V is TRBV10-3; a weak D match, TRBD1 (6 bases). The CDR3 runs 12 residues. Trimming stripped 11 bases from V and 6 bases from J, with 13 bases between. In germline, CDR1 is ENHRY, CDR2 SYGVKD. CDR3 sequence: CAAGGFDEKLFF. DNA for the CDR3: TGTGCCGCGGGGGGCTTTGATGAAAAACTGTTTTTT.

The chain joins TRBV10-3 to TRBJ2-3; perhaps TRBD1 as D (5 bases). This CDR3 spans 13 amino acids. V was shortened by 6 bases and J by 0 bases, with 7 bases between the two germline ends. The germline CDR1 and CDR2 sequences are ENHRY and SYGVKD. The CDR3 nucleotides are TGTGCCATCAGGGGGCCGAGCACAGATACGCAGTATTTT. It specifies CAIRGPSTDTQYF.

This chain joins TRBV27 and TRBJ2-4; 7 bases map to TRBD1. Germline V gives CDR1 MNHEY, CDR2 SMNVEV (reference sequence). CDR3 length equals 18 residues. V lost 6 bases and J lost 1; bases outside the gene matches: 15. As DNA, the CDR3 is TGTGCCAGCAGCCGCTGGACAGGTCAAGCGGTGGCCAAAAACATTCAGTACTTC. It is translated as CASSRWTGQAVAKNIQYF.

This clonotype was picked up a small number of times. J is TRBJ1-2 and V is TRBV7-9; a weak D match, TRBD1 (5 bases). Trimming removed 6 bases from V and 8 bases from J, with 19 bases in between. There are 14 residues in the CDR3. Germline V lookup: CDR1 SEHNR, CDR2 FQNEAQ (reference sequence). In nucleotides, the CDR3 is TGTGCCAGCAGAAACTCCGGTGGGGCAGCCGGCTACACCTTC. It codes for CASRNSGGAAGYTF.

The chain links TRBV6-6 to TRBJ1-2, with D perhaps matching TRBD1 (5 bases). Germline-derived CDR1 and CDR2 are MNHNY and SVGAGI (reference sequence). V was shortened by 3 bases and J by 1 base, with 15 bases between the two germline ends. The CDR3 totals 16 residues. The CDR3 reads CASSYPPKTDNYGYTF. CDR3 bases: TGTGCCAGCAGTTATCCCCCTAAGACAGATAACTATGGCTACACCTTC.

This clonotype has more than one count but fewer than ten. The chain carries TRBV12-3 or TRBV12-4 and TRBJ2-2; 7 nucleotides line up with TRBD2. The CDR3 spans 15 residues. The trim removed 2 bases at V and 7 bases at J, leaving 7 bases unmatched. CDR3 nucleotides: TGTGCCAGCAGTTTAAGCGGGGATGGTGGCGGGGAGCTGTTTTTT. Translating gives CASSLSGDGGGELFF.

The chain carries TRBV30 and TRBJ2-2, with D perhaps TRBD1 (5 bases). V lost 4 bases and J lost 5, with 14 bases in between. CDR1 is GTSNPN, CDR2 SVGIG, per germline (reference sequence). This CDR3 is built from 14 residues. The CDR3 here is CAWTPDSLTGELFF. CDR3 DNA: TGTGCCTGGACCCCAGACAGTCTAACCGGGGAGCTGTTTTTT.

The chain recombines TRBV12-3 or TRBV12-4 with TRBJ2-2; D may be TRBD2 (6 bases). With 5 bases removed from V and 5 bases from J, the gap between germline ends came to 18 bases. The CDR3 spans 16 residues. The CDR3 DNA sequence: TGTGCCAGCAGTCACCGGGACTCAGGGAGGACCGGGGAGCTGTTTTTT. Translating it yields CASSHRDSGRTGELFF.

Comments on this clonotype: The junction shows a germline mismatch at one end, possibly a read error. The chain has TRBV2 and TRBJ2-5; D gene unclear. This CDR3 has 12 residues. CDR1 SNHLY and CDR2 FYNNEI come from the germline V gene. The chain's CDR3 is CASREARETQYF. The CDR3 DNA reads as TGTGCCAGCAGGGAAGCGCGAGAGACCCAGTACTTC.

CDR3 nucleotide sequence: TGTGCCAGCAGCTTTAGTAGTGAGCAGTTCTTC. This codes for CASSFSSEQFF. The chain employs TRBV7-8 and TRBJ2-1; D uncertain. This CDR3 is built from 11 residues. V was shortened by 3 bases and J by 9 bases, with 6 bases between the two germline ends. Germline CDR1 and CDR2: SGHVS and FQNEAQ. Full variable domain (missing parts from reference TRBV7-8 and TRBJ2-1): GAGVSQSPRYKVAKRGQDVALRCDPISGHVSLFWYQQALGQGPEFLTYFQNEAQLDKSGLPSDRFFAERPEGSVSTLKIQRTQQEDSAVYLCASSFSSEQFFGPGTRLTVL.

This clonotype came up a few times. The chain employs TRBV7-8 and TRBJ2-1; 11 nucleotides line up with TRBD2. V lost 5 bases to trimming and J lost 4 bases; unmatched junction nucleotides: 7. CDR1 and CDR2 (germline): SGHVS, FQNEAQ. The CDR3 sequence is 16 residues long. CDR3 protein: CASSPAGTSGYNEQFF. The CDR3 region has the DNA TGTGCCAGCAGCCCGGCCGGGACTAGCGGTTACAATGAGCAGTTCTTC.

This chain uses TRBV12-3 or TRBV12-4 with TRBJ2-1; 7 bases are shared with TRBD1. The trim removed 6 bases at V and 8 bases at J, leaving 10 bases unmatched. The CDR3 sequence is 14 residues long. CDR3 region: CASSYEQGKDEQFF. DNA for the CDR3: TGTGCCAGCAGCTACGAACAGGGGAAGGATGAGCAGTTCTTC.